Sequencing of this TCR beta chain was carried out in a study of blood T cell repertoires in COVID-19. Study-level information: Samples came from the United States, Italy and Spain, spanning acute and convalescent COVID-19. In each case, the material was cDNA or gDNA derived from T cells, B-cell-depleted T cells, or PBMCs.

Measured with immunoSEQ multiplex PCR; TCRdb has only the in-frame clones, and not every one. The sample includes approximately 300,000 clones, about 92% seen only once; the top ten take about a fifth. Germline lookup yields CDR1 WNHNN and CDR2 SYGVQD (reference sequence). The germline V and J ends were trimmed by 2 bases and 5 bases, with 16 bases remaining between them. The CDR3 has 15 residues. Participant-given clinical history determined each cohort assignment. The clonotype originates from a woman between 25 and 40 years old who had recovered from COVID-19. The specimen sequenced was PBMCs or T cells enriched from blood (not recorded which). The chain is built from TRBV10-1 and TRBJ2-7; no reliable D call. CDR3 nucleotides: TGCGCCAGCAGTGAGCGGCGGAGACCTCCTGACGAGCAGTACTTC. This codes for CASSERRRPPDEQYF.